This T cell receptor beta chain was obtained from a study of cytomegalovirus exposure and HLA in healthy donors. Points from the study as a whole: Among TCR sequences, most were rare, though some public TCRs appeared in many donors. A missense DCLRE1C variant was associated with V- and J-gene trimming of TCR beta chains in a later analysis, and an independent cohort replicated the association. There were a few CMV-associated chains whose specificity for CMV antigens was confirmed in vitro. Using the classifier, cytomegalovirus status was reportedly diagnosed with high specificity and sensitivity.

CDR1 is MNHNY and CDR2 is SVGAGI in the germline V gene (reference sequence). The CDR3 sequence is 14 residues long. Trimming shortened V by 7 bases and J by 5 bases, and 15 bases separated the two germline ends. In the PCR, 60 Vbeta and 13 Jbeta primers were used. Clones were sequenced by immunoSEQ multiplex PCR, and TCRdb holds only the in-frame ones, with some missing. The sample contains about 170,000 clones, 79% of which appear only once. For this clone: Its antigen is undetermined.

V is TRBV6-6 and J is TRBJ1-5, with D uncertain. The specimen sequenced was PBMCs. This sequence originates from a woman between 50 and 59 years old in good health and CMV-seronegative. The CDR3 region has the DNA TGTGCCAGCAAGCCCCGGGGAGGAGATCAGCCCCAGCATTTT. This gives the protein CASKPRGGDQPQHF.